Reported below is one T cell receptor (beta chain). Germline CDR1 MNHNY, CDR2 SVGAGI (reference sequence). The junction had 7 bases not matched to a gene; V was cut back by 5 bases and J by 4 bases. CDR3 length equals 14 residues. These data belong to a study of T cell changes during pregnancy in multiple sclerosis. Generated by immunoSEQ multiplex PCR, the TCRdb table keeps only in-frame clones and is missing some. The sample has over 60,000 clones; approximately 95% are singletons. The chain uses TRBV6-6 and TRBJ2-5; 7 bases agree with TRBD2. This sample comprised peripheral blood, obtained in the first trimester of pregnancy. The clonotype originates from a female donor with multiple sclerosis, enrolled in a pregnancy study. CDR3 sequence reads: CASSLTSRGETQYF. The CDR3 DNA is TGTGCCAGCAGTCTGACTAGCCGTGGAGAGACCCAGTACTTC.